Below, 11 T cell receptor beta chains from the same sample are listed, as sequenced in a study of control samples from healthy donors and cancer patients. Using immunoSEQ multiplex PCR, the repertoire was profiled, and TCRdb retains in-frame clones only, with some absent. The top ten hold around 15% of the sample, which has 160,000 or so clones, roughly 94% seen once. The sequenced sample consisted of PBMCs. These receptor sequences come from a man in his fifties or sixties with colorectal cancer.

V gene TRBV6-5 combines with J gene TRBJ1-1; 10 positions match TRBD1. Looked up from germline, CDR1 is MNHEY and CDR2 is SVGAGI. V shed 6 bases, J shed 4 bases, and the junction held 5 bases outside the gene matches. The CDR3 length is 14 residues. The CDR3 sequence is CASSRDRGGTEAFF. CDR3 in DNA: TGTGCCAGCAGCCGGGACAGGGGAGGCACTGAAGCTTTCTTT.

This rearrangement joins TRBV7-9 to TRBJ2-3; TRBD1 aligns across 8 bases. After removal of 4 bases from V and 4 bases from J, the junction contained 10 bases not matched to a gene. The CDR3 is made up of 16 amino acids. Germline CDR1 is SEHNR and CDR2 is FQNEAQ (reference sequence). CDR3 region: CASSSSGTGWADTQYF. The CDR3 region has the DNA TGTGCCAGCAGCTCCTCCGGGACAGGTTGGGCAGATACGCAGTATTTT. The full variable domain, completed using reference TRBV7-9 and TRBJ2-3, is DTGVSQNPRHKITKRGQNVTFRCDPISEHNRLYWYRQTLGQGPEFLTYFQNEAQLEKSRLLSDRFSAERPKGSFSTLEIQRTEQGDSAMYLCASSSSGTGWADTQYFGPGTRLTVL.

The genes are TRBV11-2 and TRBJ2-1; D is undetermined. In germline, CDR1 is SGHAT, CDR2 FQNNGV. The CDR3 length is 13 residues. Between the trimmed V and J ends, which lost 1 base and 9 bases, there was a span of 10 bases. The CDR3 spells CASSLGVAGEQFF. The CDR3 DNA sequence: TGTGCCAGCAGCTTAGGGGTTGCTGGTGAGCAGTTCTTC. Complete variable domain (other parts from reference TRBV11-2 and TRBJ2-1): EAGVAQSPRYKIIEKRQSVAFWCNPISGHATLYWYQQILGQGPKLLIQFQNNGVVDDSQLPKDRFSAERLKGVDSTLKIQPAKLEDSAVYLCASSLGVAGEQFFGPGTRLTVL.

This chain uses TRBV19 with TRBJ1-2, with 9 positions matching TRBD1. CDR1 is LNHDA, CDR2 SQIVND, per germline (reference sequence). The CDR3 sequence is 14 residues long. Trimming at V came to 5 bases and at J to 8 bases, leaving 9 bases not matched to a gene. CDR3 DNA: TGTGCCAGTAGTTCCCCGGGACAGGGTTACGGCTACACCTTC. This translates into CASSSPGQGYGYTF.

This rearrangement joins TRBV7-8 to TRBJ2-5; D remains ambiguous. Looked up from germline, CDR1 is SGHVS and CDR2 is FQNEAQ. This CDR3 comprises 15 residues. V was trimmed by 5 bases and J by 0 bases, leaving 13 bases between them. The CDR3 region is CASSHLAEYQETQYF. The CDR3 DNA follows: TGTGCCAGCAGCCACCTCGCCGAATACCAAGAGACCCAGTACTTC.

J is TRBJ1-3 and V is TRBV24-1, with 7 nucleotides matching TRBD1. This CDR3 has 14 amino acids. Germline V CDR1 and CDR2: KGHDR, SFDVKD. V trimming: 7 bases; J trimming: 3 bases; junction bases outside the gene matches: 5. CDR3 in amino acids: CATREGADGNTIYF. CDR3 in DNA: TGTGCCACCAGGGAGGGGGCGGATGGAAACACCATATATTTT.

This clone was counted once. The rearrangement joins TRBV24-1 to TRBJ2-3; 10 bases agree with TRBD1. Trimming cost V 7 bases and J 0 bases; bases outside gene matches: 9. Germline V gives CDR1 KGHDR, CDR2 SFDVKD. The CDR3 is 17 amino acids. In DNA form, the CDR3 reads TGTGCCACCAGGGCCGGGACAGGGGAACCTAGCACAGATACGCAGTATTTT. It translates to CATRAGTGEPSTDTQYF.

The chain employs TRBV6-5 and TRBJ2-1; possibly TRBD2 for D (6 bases). CDR1 MNHEY and CDR2 SVGAGI come from the germline V gene. The V and J ends lost 2 bases and 5 bases respectively, with 13 bases between them. The CDR3 loop spans 15 amino acids. The CDR3 region has the DNA TGTGCCAGCAGTTACAGTGGCGGGACCCACAATGAGCAGTTCTTC. Encoded protein: CASSYSGGTHNEQFF.

V gene TRBV5-1 combines with J gene TRBJ2-1, with D unclear. V lost 0 bases, J lost 8 bases, and 24 bases lay in between. Germline CDR1 and CDR2: SGHRS and YFSETQ. This CDR3 contains 18 residues. In DNA, the CDR3 is TGCGCCAGCAGCTTGGCCGGAAGGGTCGTCACAATTTTGGATGAGCAGTTCTTC. This gives the protein CASSLAGRVVTILDEQFF.

A remark on this clone: The germline gene is not matched at one end of the junction; a read error may be the cause. The genes are TRBV5-1 and TRBJ1-1, with D maybe TRBD1 (5 bases). This CDR3 has 13 residues. Germline CDR1 is SGHRS and CDR2 is YFSETQ. The CDR3 sequence: CVSSGDLNTEAFF. The CDR3 region has the DNA TGCGTCAGCAGCGGGGACTTGAACACTGAAGCTTTCTTT.

This chain connects TRBV5-6 to TRBJ2-7; D ambiguous. This CDR3 region has 11 residues. V was cut by 3 bases and J by 3 bases, with 4 bases left in between. Germline CDR1 reads SGHDT; CDR2 reads YYEEEE. DNA for the CDR3: TGTGCCAGCAGCTGGGACTACGAGCAGTACTTC. As protein: CASSWDYEQYF. The full variable domain, its missing parts supplied by reference TRBV5-6 and TRBJ2-7, is DAGVTQSPTHLIKTRGQQVTLRCSPKSGHDTVSWYQQALGQGPQFIFQYYEEEERQRGNFPDRFSGHQFPNYSSELNVNALLLGDSALYLCASSWDYEQYFGPGTRLTVT.